The 23 T cell receptor beta chains below come from one sample, sequenced in a study of T-cell memory formation after mild COVID-19. MiXCR, applied by TCRdb to the 5' RACE reads, yields one record per CDR3 protein. The profile shows almost 550,000 distinct CDR3 sequences, around 21% of them singletons. The sequenced sample consisted of PBMCs or a T cell subset sorted from them (not recorded which). The origin of the receptors is an adult woman who had mild COVID-19 (a few samples of this study predate the infection). Cell type and time point are not known.

Ten or more counts support this clonotype. The chain uses TRBV12-3 or TRBV12-4 and TRBJ2-1; no definite D call. Trimming pared 3 bases from V and 5 bases from J, leaving 14 bases between. The CDR3 extends over 15 amino acids. CDR3 sequence reads: CASSFIGQIDNEQFF. CDR3 sequence (DNA): TGTGCCAGCAGTTTTATAGGCCAGATAGACAATGAGCAGTTCTTC.

This clonotype showed up just a few times. This chain joins TRBV7-2 and TRBJ2-7; 12 bases align to TRBD2. Germline CDR1 SGHTA, CDR2 FQGNSA. With 10 bases clipped from V and 4 bases from J, the junction kept 2 bases outside the gene matches. This CDR3 spans 12 amino acids. CDR3 coding DNA: TGTGCCATACTAGCGGGGGGATACGAGCAGTACTTC. This encodes CAILAGGYEQYF.

This chain joins TRBV5-6 and TRBJ2-2; perhaps TRBD2 as D (7 bases). The germline V gene encodes CDR1 SGHDT and CDR2 YYEEEE. V was pared by 4 bases and J by 5 bases, with 18 bases between. The CDR3 contains 16 residues. The CDR3 sequence is CASSRRGASRTGELFF. The CDR3 DNA is TGTGCCAGCAGCCGCCGGGGGGCATCGCGGACCGGGGAGCTGTTTTTT.

This clonotype was detected only a few times. This chain links TRBV12-3 or TRBV12-4 with TRBJ1-5, with 10 bases that match TRBD1. The J segment lost 7 bases and the V segment lost 5 bases, leaving 8 bases of the junction unmatched. This CDR3 spans 15 amino acids. In nucleotides, the CDR3 is TGTGCCAGCAGTGACCCGGGACAGGGGACACAGCCCCAGCATTTT. Encoded protein: CASSDPGQGTQPQHF.

The chain couples TRBV7-2 to TRBJ2-1; D call uncertain. Germline V gene lookup returns CDR1 SGHTA and CDR2 FQGNSA. V was pared by 5 bases and J by 0 bases, with 8 bases between. The CDR3 consists of 14 residues. CDR3 sequence: CASSDASSYNEQFF. CDR3 bases: TGTGCCAGCAGCGACGCCAGCTCCTACAATGAGCAGTTCTTC.

V gene TRBV4-1 combines with J gene TRBJ2-7; TRBD2 is a possible D gene (5 bases). The germline V gene has CDR1 MGHRA and CDR2 YSYEKL. With 1 base removed from V and 0 bases from J, the gap between germline ends came to 13 bases. The CDR3 totals 16 residues. The CDR3 region has the DNA TGCGCCAGCAGCCAAGGCGGGCGGGCGAGCTCCTACGAGCAGTACTTC. Translating gives CASSQGGRASSYEQYF.

This clonotype appeared a few times. The genes are TRBV29-1 and TRBJ2-5; D might be TRBD2 (7 bases). The CDR3 contains 13 residues. V was pared by 4 bases and J by 11 bases, with 20 bases between. Germline V gene sequence: CDR1 SQVTM, CDR2 ANQGSEA. This CDR3 is CSVGVGGGFLQYF. In DNA, the CDR3 is TGCAGCGTTGGCGTAGGCGGGGGCTTTTTACAGTACTTC.

This clonotype was seen more than once but under ten times. V usage is TRBV7-9 and J usage is TRBJ2-3; 10 nucleotides match TRBD2. Germline V gene sequence: CDR1 SEHNR, CDR2 FQNEAQ (reference sequence). The trim removed 5 bases at V and 2 bases at J, leaving 19 bases unmatched. The length of the CDR3 is 20 residues. The CDR3 nucleotides are TGTGCCAGCAGCAAAAATAACTGGGGAGGACTAGCGGCACTCACAGATACGCAGTATTTT. It yields the protein CASSKNNWGGLAALTDTQYF.

This clonotype was picked up a small number of times. The junction departs from germline at one end; a sequencing error may be responsible. V usage is TRBV5-1 and J usage is TRBJ1-2, with 12 bases identical to TRBD1. Germline CDR1 reads SGHRS; CDR2 reads YFSETQ. This CDR3 spans 12 amino acids. The CDR3 sequence is CASSGGTGGRKF. CDR3 bases: TGCGCCAGCAGCGGGGGGACAGGGGGCCGCAAGTTC.

The chain recombines TRBV29-1 with TRBJ2-2; unclear D gene. Germline CDR1 SQVTM, CDR2 ANQGSEA. The CDR3 covers 14 residues. V lost 2 bases to trimming and J lost 3 bases, with 10 bases between them. The CDR3 sequence is CSVETGGDTGELFF. As DNA, the CDR3 is TGCAGCGTTGAAACGGGTGGTGACACCGGGGAGCTGTTTTTT.

This clonotype was seen more than once but under ten times. J is TRBJ2-3 and V is TRBV5-1; D is unclear. The length of the CDR3 is 15 residues. Germline values: CDR1 SGHRS, CDR2 YFSETQ. Trimming took 3 bases from V and 0 from J, leaving 11 bases between them. As DNA, the CDR3 is TGCGCCAGCAGCTCTCTGGGCGCGAGCACAGATACGCAGTATTTT. Translating it yields CASSSLGASTDTQYF.

The chain combines TRBV6-5 with TRBJ1-1; TRBD1 matches 8 bases. CDR1 is MNHEY, CDR2 SVGAGI, per germline. This CDR3 has 15 amino acids. V lost 7 bases, J lost 4 bases, and 11 bases stayed unmatched. The CDR3 bases are TGTGCCAGCAAGACGGACAGGGTGACGGGCACTGAAGCTTTCTTT. This gives the protein CASKTDRVTGTEAFF.

This clonotype has only a few counts. The V gene is TRBV3-1, the J gene TRBJ2-7, with TRBD2 matching 13 bases. This CDR3 comprises 13 residues. The germline V gene has CDR1 LGHDT and CDR2 YNNKEL (reference sequence). V was clipped by 4 bases and J by 6 bases; unmatched bases: 0. This CDR3 reads CASSRTSGGEQYF. Written as DNA, the CDR3 is TGTGCCAGCAGCCGGACTAGCGGGGGCGAGCAGTACTTC.

V gene TRBV6-2 or TRBV6-3 combines with J gene TRBJ2-5, with 8 bases identical to TRBD1. V trimming: 6 bases; J trimming: 5 bases; junction bases outside the gene matches: 5. This CDR3 comprises 13 residues. Germline assignment: CDR1 MNHEY and CDR2 SVGEGT. CDR3 DNA: TGTGCCAGCAGGCGACAGGGGAGGGAGACCCAGTACTTC. This codes for CASRRQGRETQYF.

This clonotype was detected a few times. DNA for the CDR3: TGTGCCAGCAGCAAAATCGGGGCCAAAAACATTCAGTACTTC. Protein sequence: CASSKIGAKNIQYF. V gene TRBV11-2 combines with J gene TRBJ2-4; unclear D gene. Trimming removed 5 bases from V and 1 base from J, with 9 bases in between. Germline CDR1 reads SGHAT; CDR2 reads FQNNGV. The CDR3 extends over 14 amino acids. Using reference TRBV11-2 and TRBJ2-4 for the parts outside the CDR3, the full variable domain is EAGVAQSPRYKIIEKRQSVAFWCNPISGHATLYWYQQILGQGPKLLIQFQNNGVVDDSQLPKDRFSAERLKGVDSTLKIQPAKLEDSAVYLCASSKIGAKNIQYFGAGTRLSVL.

This clonotype was picked up a small number of times. This sequence joins TRBV7-9 and TRBJ2-3; D unresolved. Per the germline V gene, CDR1 is SEHNR and CDR2 is FQNEAQ (reference sequence). This CDR3 has 14 amino acids. The germline V and J ends were trimmed by 1 base and 4 bases, with 9 bases remaining between them. The CDR3 region is CASSLGLLSDTQYF. CDR3 DNA sequence: TGTGCCAGCAGCTTAGGGCTACTGTCAGATACGCAGTATTTT.

This clonotype was counted ten times or more. The chain employs TRBV28 and TRBJ2-3; D gene unclear. This CDR3 has 12 residues. Germline assignment: CDR1 MDHEN and CDR2 SYDVKM. Trimming left V 4 bases short and J 5 bases short, with 7 bases between. The CDR3 here is CASSSPGDTQYF. CDR3 nucleotides: TGTGCCAGCAGTTCCCCTGGAGATACGCAGTATTTT.

The chain uses TRBV20-1 and TRBJ2-3; D not certain. Trimming left V 5 bases short and J 1 base short, with 7 bases between. The CDR3 length is 12 residues. Per the germline V gene, CDR1 is DFQATT and CDR2 is SNEGSKA (reference sequence). The CDR3, as DNA: TGCAGTGCTCACCAAGGCACAGATACGCAGTATTTT. This encodes CSAHQGTDTQYF.

The table lists this clonotype with a few counts. V usage is TRBV9 and J usage is TRBJ2-7, with D tentatively TRBD2 (6 bases). The CDR3 is made up of 14 amino acids. Germline values: CDR1 SGDLS, CDR2 YYNGEE. With 3 bases removed from V and 6 bases from J, the gap between germline ends came to 16 bases. This CDR3 reads CASSAARLRGEQYF. The DNA of the CDR3 is TGTGCCAGCAGCGCTGCGCGTTTGCGGGGCGAGCAGTACTTC.

The gene calls are TRBV3-1 and TRBJ2-2; D assignment may be TRBD1 or TRBD2 (5 bases each). The CDR3 consists of 15 residues. The germline CDR1 and CDR2 sequences are LGHDT and YNNKEL (reference sequence). V was shortened by 4 bases and J by 1 base, with 10 bases between the two germline ends. The CDR3 DNA reads TGTGCCAGCAGCCCTTGGGACGGGAACACCGGGGAGCTGTTTTTT. Its translation: CASSPWDGNTGELFF.

This clonotype was seen repeatedly, ten times or more. V usage is TRBV27 and J usage is TRBJ1-1; D is ambiguous. The germline CDR1 and CDR2 sequences are MNHEY and SMNVEV (reference sequence). The CDR3 consists of 17 residues. V lost 2 bases, J lost 5 bases, and 21 bases lay in between. The CDR3 reads CASSLERRSIPGTEAFF. The CDR3 bases are TGTGCCAGCAGTTTAGAGAGGAGGTCAATCCCTGGGACTGAAGCTTTCTTT.

This rearrangement joins TRBV7-9 to TRBJ1-1, with TRBD1 as a possible D gene (5 bases). Germline CDR1 and CDR2: SEHNR and FQNEAQ (reference sequence). Trimming took 6 bases from V and 5 from J, leaving 13 bases between them. The CDR3 consists of 13 residues. The CDR3 DNA follows: TGTGCCAGCAGACCCAGCGAGGGGACTGAAGCTTTCTTT. This gives the protein CASRPSEGTEAFF.

This clonotype has at least ten counts. The rearrangement joins TRBV12-3 or TRBV12-4 to TRBJ2-1, with D maybe TRBD1 (5 bases). Deletions cut 1 base from V and 6 bases from J, with 16 bases between. The CDR3 totals 16 residues. CDR3 loop: CASSLGAGQGGNEQFF. CDR3 nucleotide sequence: TGTGCCAGCAGTTTAGGAGCCGGTCAGGGTGGCAATGAGCAGTTCTTC.